The rows below give T cell receptor beta chains drawn from one sample of a study of T cell responses to AZD1222 COVID-19 vaccine. Assay: immunoSEQ multiplex PCR; the TCRdb copy retains only in-frame clones and omits some. The table lists 75,000 to 100,000 clones, roughly 90% of them singletons. The sequencing here drew on peripheral blood, taken on day 0 of AZD1222 vaccination. These receptors were collected from an adult in good health. Both conserved end residues are part of each CDR3. The D gene is left open where the match is weak. Part of the rows lack a size; the others show once, few, many or a class for expanded clones.

j_call cdr3_length v_call clone_size d_call cdr3_nt cdr3_aa
TRBJ1-1 13 TRBV19 . . TGTGCCAGTAGTCGTGGGGGTCTGACTGAAGCTTTCTTT CASSRGGLTEAFF
TRBJ2-7 13 TRBV28 . . TGTGCCTCGTTTCTGGGACAACCCGACGAGCAGTACTTC CASFLGQPDEQYF
TRBJ2-3 14 TRBV7-3 . . TGTGCCAGTGCTGTAGGGGCTAGCACAGATACGCAGTATTTT CASAVGASTDTQYF
TRBJ1-5 15 TRBV30 . TRBD1 TGTGCCTGGAGTGCCGGGACAGGGGGCAATCAGCCCCAGCATTTT CAWSAGTGGNQPQHF
TRBJ1-1 15 TRBV28 . TRBD1 TGTGCCAGCAGTCGACAGGGGGCAGGAGACACTGAAGCTTTCTTT CASSRQGAGDTEAFF
TRBJ2-7 14 TRBV5-1 . TRBD1 TGCGCCAGCAGCTCGGGACAGGGGACCTACGAGCAGTACTTC CASSSGQGTYEQYF
TRBJ2-1 18 TRBV30 . TRBD2 TGTGCCTGGATGACGGAGTTCAGCGGGAGGGCGGGATACAATGAGCAGTTCTTC CAWMTEFSGRAGYNEQFF
TRBJ1-4 14 TRBV7-2 . TRBD1 TGTGCCAGCAGCCAAGACAGGGGGCATGAAAAACTGTTTTTT CASSQDRGHEKLFF
TRBJ2-1 12 TRBV11-3 . TRBD1 TGTGCCAGCAGCTCCCGGGACAGAGAGCAGTTCTTC CASSSRDREQFF
TRBJ1-5 12 TRBV28 . . TGTGCCGGCGTACAGAGAAATCAGCCCCAGCATTTT CAGVQRNQPQHF
TRBJ2-7 12 TRBV29-1 . . TGCAGCGTTGAAGAAGGGGCCTACGAGCAGTACTTC CSVEEGAYEQYF
TRBJ2-7 17 TRBV28 once . TGTGCCAGCAGTTTCAGATTCGGCCTGAAGAAATCCTACGAGCAGTACTTC CASSFRFGLKKSYEQYF
TRBJ1-1 13 TRBV30 . . TGTGCCTGGAGGATCAGCCGGAACACTGAAGCTTTCTTT CAWRISRNTEAFF